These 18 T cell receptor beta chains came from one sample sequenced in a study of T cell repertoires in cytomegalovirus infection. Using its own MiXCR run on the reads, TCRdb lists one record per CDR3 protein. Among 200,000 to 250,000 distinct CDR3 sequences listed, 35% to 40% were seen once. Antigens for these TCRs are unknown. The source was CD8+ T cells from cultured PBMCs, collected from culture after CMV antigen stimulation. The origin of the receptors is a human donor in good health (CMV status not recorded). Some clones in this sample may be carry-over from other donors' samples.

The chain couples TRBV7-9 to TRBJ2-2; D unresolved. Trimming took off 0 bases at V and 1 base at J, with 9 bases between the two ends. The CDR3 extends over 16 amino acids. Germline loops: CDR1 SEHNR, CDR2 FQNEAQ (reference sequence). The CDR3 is CASSLAWGMNTGELFF. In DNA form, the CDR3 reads TGTGCCAGCAGCTTAGCCTGGGGTATGAACACCGGGGAGCTGTTTTTT.

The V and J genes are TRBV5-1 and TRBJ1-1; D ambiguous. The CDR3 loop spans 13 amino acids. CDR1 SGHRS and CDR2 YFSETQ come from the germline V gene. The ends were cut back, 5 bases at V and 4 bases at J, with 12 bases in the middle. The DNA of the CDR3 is TGCGCCAGCAGACCCCAAGGTCGCACTGAAGCTTTCTTT. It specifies CASRPQGRTEAFF. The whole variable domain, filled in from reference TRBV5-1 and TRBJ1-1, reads KAGVTQTPRYLIKTRGQQVTLSCSPISGHRSVSWYQQTPGQGLQFLFEYFSETQRNKGNFPGRFSGRQFSNSRSEMNVSTLELGDSALYLCASRPQGRTEAFFGQGTRLTVV.

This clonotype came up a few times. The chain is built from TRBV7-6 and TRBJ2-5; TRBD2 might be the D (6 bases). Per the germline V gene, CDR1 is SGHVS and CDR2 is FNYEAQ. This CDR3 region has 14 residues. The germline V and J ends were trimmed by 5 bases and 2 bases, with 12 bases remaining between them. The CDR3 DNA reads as TGTGCCAGCAGCCCGCCGGGACTTCAAGAGACCCAGTACTTC. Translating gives CASSPPGLQETQYF.

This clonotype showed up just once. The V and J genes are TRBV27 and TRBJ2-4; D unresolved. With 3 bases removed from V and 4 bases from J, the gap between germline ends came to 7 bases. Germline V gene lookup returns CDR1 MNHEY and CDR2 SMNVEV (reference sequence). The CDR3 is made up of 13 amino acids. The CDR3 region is CASSLSLKNIQYF. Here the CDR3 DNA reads TGTGCCAGCAGTTTGTCCTTGAAAAACATTCAGTACTTC.

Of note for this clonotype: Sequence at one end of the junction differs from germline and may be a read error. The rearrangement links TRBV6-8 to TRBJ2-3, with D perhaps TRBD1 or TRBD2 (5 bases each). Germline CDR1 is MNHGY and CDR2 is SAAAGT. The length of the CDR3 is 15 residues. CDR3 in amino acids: CASSWSSWGTETQYF. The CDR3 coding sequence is TGTGCCAGCAGTTGGTCTAGCTGGGGCACAGAGACGCAGTATTTT.

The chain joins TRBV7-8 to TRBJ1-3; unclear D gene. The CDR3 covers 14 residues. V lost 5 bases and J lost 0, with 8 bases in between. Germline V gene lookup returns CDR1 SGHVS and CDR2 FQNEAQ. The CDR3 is CASSPYSSGNTIYF. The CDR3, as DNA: TGTGCCAGCAGCCCCTACAGCTCTGGAAACACCATATATTTT.

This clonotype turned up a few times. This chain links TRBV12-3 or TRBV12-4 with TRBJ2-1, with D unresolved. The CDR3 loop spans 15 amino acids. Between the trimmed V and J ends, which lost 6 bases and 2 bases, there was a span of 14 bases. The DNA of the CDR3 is TGTGCCAGCAGGCGAAACAGAGCGCCCTACAATGAGCAGTTCTTC. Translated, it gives CASRRNRAPYNEQFF.

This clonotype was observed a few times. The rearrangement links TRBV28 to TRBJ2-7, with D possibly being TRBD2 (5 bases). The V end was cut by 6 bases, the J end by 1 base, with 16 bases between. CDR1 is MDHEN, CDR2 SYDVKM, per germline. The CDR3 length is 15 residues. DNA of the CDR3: TGTGCCAGCAGCACGACGGAGCGGTTTTCCTACGAGCAGTACTTC. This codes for CASSTTERFSYEQYF.

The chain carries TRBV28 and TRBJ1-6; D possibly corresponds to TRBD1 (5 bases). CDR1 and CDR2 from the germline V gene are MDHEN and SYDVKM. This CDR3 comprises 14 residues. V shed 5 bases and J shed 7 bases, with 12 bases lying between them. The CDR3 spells CASSLRQNNSPLHF. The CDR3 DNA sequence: TGTGCCAGCAGTCTTAGACAGAACAATTCACCCCTCCACTTT.

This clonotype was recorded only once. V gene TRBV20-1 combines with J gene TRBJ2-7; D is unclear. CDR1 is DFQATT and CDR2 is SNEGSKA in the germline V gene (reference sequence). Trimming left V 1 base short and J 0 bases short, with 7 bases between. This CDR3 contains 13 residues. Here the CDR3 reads CSARVEGSYEQYF. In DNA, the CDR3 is TGCAGTGCTAGAGTGGAAGGCTCCTACGAGCAGTACTTC.

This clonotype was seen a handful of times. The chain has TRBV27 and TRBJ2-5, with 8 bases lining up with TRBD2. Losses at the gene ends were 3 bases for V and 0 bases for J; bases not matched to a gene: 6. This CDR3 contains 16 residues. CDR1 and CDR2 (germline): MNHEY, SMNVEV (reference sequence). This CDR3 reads CASSLTGGPYQETQYF. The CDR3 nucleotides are TGTGCCAGCAGTTTGACGGGGGGGCCGTACCAAGAGACCCAGTACTTC.

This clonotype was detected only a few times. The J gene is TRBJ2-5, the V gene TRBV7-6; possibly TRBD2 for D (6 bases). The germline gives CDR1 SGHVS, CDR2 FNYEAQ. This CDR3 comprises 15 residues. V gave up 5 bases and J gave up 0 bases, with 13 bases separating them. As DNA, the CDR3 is TGTGCCAGCAGCCAGGAGGGACCGTACCAAGAGACCCAGTACTTC. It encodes CASSQEGPYQETQYF.

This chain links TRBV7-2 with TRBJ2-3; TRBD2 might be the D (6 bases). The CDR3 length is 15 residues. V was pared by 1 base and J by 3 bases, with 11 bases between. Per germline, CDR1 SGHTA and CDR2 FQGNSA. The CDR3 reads CASSLVPGATDTQYF. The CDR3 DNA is TGTGCCAGCAGCTTAGTCCCGGGAGCGACAGATACGCAGTATTTT.

CDR3 region: CASTAGRYSNQPQHF. In DNA, the CDR3 is TGTGCCAGCACGGCAGGCAGATATAGCAATCAGCCCCAGCATTTT. This chain joins TRBV19 and TRBJ1-5; D unresolved. V gave up 9 bases and J gave up 0 bases, with 15 bases separating them. The CDR3 runs to 15 residues. Germline CDR1 is LNHDA and CDR2 is SQIVND (reference sequence).

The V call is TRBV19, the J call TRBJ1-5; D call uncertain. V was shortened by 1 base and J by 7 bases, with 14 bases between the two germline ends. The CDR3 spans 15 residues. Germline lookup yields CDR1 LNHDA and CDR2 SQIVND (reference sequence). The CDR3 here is CASSIAGGLGQPQHF. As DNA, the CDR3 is TGTGCCAGTAGTATAGCTGGCGGGCTAGGACAGCCCCAGCATTTT.

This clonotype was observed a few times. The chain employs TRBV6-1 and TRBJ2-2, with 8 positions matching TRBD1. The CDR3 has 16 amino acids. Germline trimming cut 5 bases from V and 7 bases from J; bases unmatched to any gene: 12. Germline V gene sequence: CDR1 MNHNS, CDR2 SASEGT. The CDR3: CASSYSARTGIGELFF. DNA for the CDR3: TGTGCCAGCAGTTATTCCGCTAGGACAGGGATCGGGGAGCTGTTTTTT.

The CDR3 spells CASSLGQFHGYTF. DNA for the CDR3: TGTGCCAGCAGCTTAGGGCAGTTCCATGGCTACACCTTC. This chain connects TRBV7-6 to TRBJ1-2; the D is unclear. V lost 1 base and J 6 bases, leaving 9 bases between the germline ends. Germline V CDR1 and CDR2: SGHVS, FNYEAQ. The CDR3 extends over 13 amino acids.

The CDR3 nucleotides are TGCGCCAGCAGCCGAGGCCGGGACACGTATCAGCCCCAGCATTTT. It translates to CASSRGRDTYQPQHF. The J gene is TRBJ1-5, the V gene TRBV4-1; D is possibly TRBD1 (6 bases). The CDR3 loop spans 15 amino acids. Germline CDR1 is MGHRA and CDR2 is YSYEKL. The ends were cut back, 4 bases at V and 5 bases at J, with 15 bases in the middle.